This section outlines one T cell receptor beta chain sequence together with its context. The data originate from a study of identical twins. TCRdb ran MiXCR on the 5' RACE reads and lists one entry per CDR3 protein. This sample has about 470,000 distinct CDR3 sequences; approximately 24% occur once, and the top ten carry roughly 3%. Deletions cut 1 base from V and 9 bases from J, with 13 bases between. This CDR3 contains 15 residues. Per the germline V gene, CDR1 is SEHNR and CDR2 is FQNEAQ (reference sequence). The same data also contributed to another study, on T cells expressing NK-cell markers.

Sequencing was carried out using CD4+ T cells sorted from blood. The receptor was isolated from a woman between 18 and 30 years old in good health. This sequence joins TRBV7-9 and TRBJ1-6, with D uncertain. The CDR3 nucleotides read TGTGCCAGCAGCTTAGACCCCATATTACGTTCACCCCTCCACTTT. Translating gives CASSLDPILRSPLHF.